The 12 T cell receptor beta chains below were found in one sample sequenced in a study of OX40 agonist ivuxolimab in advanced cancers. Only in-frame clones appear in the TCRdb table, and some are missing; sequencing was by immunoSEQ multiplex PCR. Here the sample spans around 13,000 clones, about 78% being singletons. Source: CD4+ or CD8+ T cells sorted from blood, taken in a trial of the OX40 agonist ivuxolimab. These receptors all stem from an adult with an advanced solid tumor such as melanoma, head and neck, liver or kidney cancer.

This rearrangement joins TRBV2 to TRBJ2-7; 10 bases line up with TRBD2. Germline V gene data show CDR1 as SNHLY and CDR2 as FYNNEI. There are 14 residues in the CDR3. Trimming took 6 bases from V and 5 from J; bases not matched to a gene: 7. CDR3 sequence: CASRVAGGLDEQYF. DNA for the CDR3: TGTGCCAGCAGGGTAGCGGGAGGCCTCGACGAGCAGTACTTC.

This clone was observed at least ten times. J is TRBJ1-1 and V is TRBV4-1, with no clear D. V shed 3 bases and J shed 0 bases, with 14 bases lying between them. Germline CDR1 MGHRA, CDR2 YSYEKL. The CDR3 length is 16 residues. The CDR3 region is CASSHVYESMNTEAFF. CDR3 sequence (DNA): TGCGCCAGCAGCCACGTTTACGAAAGTATGAACACTGAAGCTTTCTTT.

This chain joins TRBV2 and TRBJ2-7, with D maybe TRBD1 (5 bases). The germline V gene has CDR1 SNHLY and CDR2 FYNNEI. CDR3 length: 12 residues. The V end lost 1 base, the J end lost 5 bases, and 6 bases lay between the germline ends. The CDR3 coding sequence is TGTGCCAGCAGTGAAGAACAGGACGAGCAGTACTTC. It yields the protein CASSEEQDEQYF.

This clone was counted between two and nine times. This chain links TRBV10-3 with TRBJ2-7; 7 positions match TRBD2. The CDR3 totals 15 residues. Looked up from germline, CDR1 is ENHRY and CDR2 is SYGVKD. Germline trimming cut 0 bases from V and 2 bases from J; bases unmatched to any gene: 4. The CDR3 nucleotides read TGTGCCATCAGTGAGTCGTGGCTAGCGGCCTACGAGCAGTACTTC. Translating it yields CAISESWLAAYEQYF.

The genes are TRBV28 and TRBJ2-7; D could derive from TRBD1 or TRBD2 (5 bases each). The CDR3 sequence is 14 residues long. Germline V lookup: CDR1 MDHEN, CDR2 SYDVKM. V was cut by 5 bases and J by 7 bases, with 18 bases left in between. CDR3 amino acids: CASSPREGPGEQYF. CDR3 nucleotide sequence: TGTGCCAGCAGTCCCCGTGAGGGGCCAGGGGAGCAGTACTTC.

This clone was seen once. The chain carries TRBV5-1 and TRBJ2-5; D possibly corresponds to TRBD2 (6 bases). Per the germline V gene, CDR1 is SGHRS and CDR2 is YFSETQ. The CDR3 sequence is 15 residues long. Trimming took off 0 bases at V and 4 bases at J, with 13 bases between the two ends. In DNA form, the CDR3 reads TGCGCCAGCAGCTTGGAGGGACTTGAGGTAGAGACCCAGTACTTC. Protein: CASSLEGLEVETQYF.

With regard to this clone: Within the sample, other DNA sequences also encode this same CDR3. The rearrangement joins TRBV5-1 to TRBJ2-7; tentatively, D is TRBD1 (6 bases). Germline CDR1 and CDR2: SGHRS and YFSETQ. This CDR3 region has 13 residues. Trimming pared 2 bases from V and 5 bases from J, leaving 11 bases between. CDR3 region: CASSLHTGNEQYF. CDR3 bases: TGCGCCAGCAGCTTACACACAGGGAACGAGCAGTACTTC.

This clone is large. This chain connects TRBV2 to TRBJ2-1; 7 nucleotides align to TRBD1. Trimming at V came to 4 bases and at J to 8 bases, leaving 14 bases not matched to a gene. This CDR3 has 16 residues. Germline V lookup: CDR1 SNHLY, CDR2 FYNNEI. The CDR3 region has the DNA TGTGCCAGCAGTGTTAACGCAGGGGGATCCGAGGATGAGCAGTTCTTC. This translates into CASSVNAGGSEDEQFF.

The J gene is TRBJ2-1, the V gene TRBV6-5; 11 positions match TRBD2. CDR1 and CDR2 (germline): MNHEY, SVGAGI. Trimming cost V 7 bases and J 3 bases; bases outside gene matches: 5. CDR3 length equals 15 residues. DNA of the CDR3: TGTGCCAGCAACCCCGGGACTAGCGGCTACAATGAGCAGTTCTTC. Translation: CASNPGTSGYNEQFF.

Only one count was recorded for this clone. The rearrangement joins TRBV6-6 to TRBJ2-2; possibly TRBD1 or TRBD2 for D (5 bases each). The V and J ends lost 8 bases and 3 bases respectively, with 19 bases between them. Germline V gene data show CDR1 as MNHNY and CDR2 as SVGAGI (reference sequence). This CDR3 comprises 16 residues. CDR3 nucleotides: TGTGCCAGCGGAGGTGGAGAGGGGACCCACACCGGGGAGCTGTTTTTT. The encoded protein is CASGGGEGTHTGELFF.

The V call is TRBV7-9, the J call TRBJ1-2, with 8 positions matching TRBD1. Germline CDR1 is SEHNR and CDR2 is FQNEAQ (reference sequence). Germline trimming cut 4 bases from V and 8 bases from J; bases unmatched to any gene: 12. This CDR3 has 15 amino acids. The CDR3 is CASSWATQGASGYTF. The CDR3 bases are TGTGCCAGCAGCTGGGCTACCCAGGGGGCATCCGGCTACACCTTC.

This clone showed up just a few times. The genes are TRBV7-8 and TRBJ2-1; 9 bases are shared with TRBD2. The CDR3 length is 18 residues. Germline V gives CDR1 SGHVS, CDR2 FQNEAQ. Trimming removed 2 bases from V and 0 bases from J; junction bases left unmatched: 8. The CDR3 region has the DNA TGTGCCAGCAGCTTACTAGCGGGGAGGGTAAGCTCCTACAATGAGCAGTTCTTC. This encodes CASSLLAGRVSSYNEQFF. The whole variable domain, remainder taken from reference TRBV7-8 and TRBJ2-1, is GAGVSQSPRYKVAKRGQDVALRCDPISGHVSLFWYQQALGQGPEFLTYFQNEAQLDKSGLPSDRFFAERPEGSVSTLKIQRTQQEDSAVYLCASSLLAGRVSSYNEQFFGPGTRLTVL.